The source of this T cell receptor beta chain is a study of identical twins. V lost 5 bases and J lost 7; bases outside the gene matches: 13. Germline CDR1 and CDR2: SEHNR and FQNEAQ (reference sequence). The CDR3 runs 16 residues. Overall study results and limits: Twin-shared out-of-frame alpha sequences were enriched for low generation probability. Beta out-of-frame sequences showed weaker excess twin sharing.

On this clonotype: No antigen is known for it.

Using its own MiXCR run on the 5' RACE reads, TCRdb lists one record per CDR3 protein. Of roughly 290,000 distinct CDR3 sequences in the sample, 8.5% to 9.5% were seen once. These same data were also listed under a study on yellow fever vaccine responses in identical twins.

The chain uses TRBV7-9 and TRBJ2-5, with 10 positions matching TRBD2. The sample taken for sequencing was CD8+ T cells sorted from blood. The sequence was collected from a woman younger than 30 in good health. This CDR3 reads CASSPSGGILNRTQYF. CDR3 sequence (DNA): TGTGCCAGCAGCCCTAGCGGGGGTATCCTCAATCGGACCCAGTACTTC.